This TCR beta chain was retrieved from a study of T cells in women clearing cervical HPV infection. TCRdb keeps only in-frame clones here, not all; method: immunoSEQ multiplex PCR. In total, the table holds about 20,000 clones. HPV was found by MY09/MY11 PCR and dot-blot genotyping. Study-wide findings and caveats: Richness differences could reflect unmeasured T-cell content per sample.

To note about this clone: What it binds is not known.

This TCR came from a woman between 18 and 75 years old with a cervical HPV16 infection that either progressed to CIN3+ or cleared (not recorded which). Sequences were obtained from blood buffy coat.

The CDR3 spells CASSLGLARRNDYTF. CDR3 bases read: TGTGCCAGCAGCTTAGGCCTAGCGAGGAGGAATGAC. The chain couples TRBV7-9 to TRBJ1-2; no clear D. The read terminates 3 residues before the CDR3 end, so the remaining end is supplied by the germline J gene. The CDR3 runs to 15 residues. CDR1 SEHNR and CDR2 FQNEAQ come from the germline V gene (reference sequence).